Following are 28 T cell receptor beta chains from one sample sequenced in a study of cytomegalovirus exposure and HLA in healthy donors (dated by TCRdb to 2016 to 2017). Library prep was done by the immunoSEQ multiplex PCR assay. The clones in this table, taken by TCRdb from immuneACCESS, are in-frame only. Not every clone is retained; where verified, under half of the shortfall comes from an unresolved V gene, and the cause of the rest is unknown. Across this sample there are some 140,000 clones, with 75% to 90% seen only once. The top ten clonotypes cover about a fifth of the sample. The specimen was PBMCs. These receptor sequences come from a man younger than 35 in good health and CMV-seropositive.

This clone showed up just once. The chain joins TRBV27 to TRBJ1-5, with a tentative D call TRBD1 (6 bases). CDR1 and CDR2 from the germline V gene are MNHEY and SMNVEV (reference sequence). V lost 5 bases to trimming and J lost 5 bases, with 22 bases between them. This CDR3 is built from 17 residues. The CDR3 region has the DNA TGTGCCAGCAGTATCCGACCGGGAGGGGGGCGGTATCAGCCCCAGCATTTT. It is translated as CASSIRPGGGRYQPQHF.

The chain employs TRBV7-2 and TRBJ2-2; perhaps TRBD1 as D (5 bases). Germline V CDR1 and CDR2: SGHTA, FQGNSA. V was trimmed by 7 bases and J by 0 bases, leaving 12 bases between them. The CDR3 is 15 residues long. DNA for the CDR3: TGTGCCAGCAACTCGCTAGGGGCGAACACCGGGGAGCTGTTTTTT. Translation gives CASNSLGANTGELFF.

The chain employs TRBV23-1 and TRBJ1-5; weak D call: TRBD1 (5 bases). TRBV23-1 is placed among ORFs of uncertain function. V shed 1 base and J shed 4 bases, with 14 bases lying between them. This CDR3 has 16 residues. In DNA form, the CDR3 reads TGCGCCAGCAGTCAATGCCGCAGGGCCGGAAATCAGCCCCAGCATTTT. This encodes CASSQCRRAGNQPQHF.

This clone came up a few times. Written as DNA, the CDR3 is TGTGCCAGCAGTTATAGTTTCCAGGGGGCCGGTGAGCAGTTCTTC. It is translated as CASSYSFQGAGEQFF. This rearrangement joins TRBV6-6 to TRBJ2-1, with 8 positions matching TRBD1. In germline, CDR1 is MNHNY, CDR2 SVGAGI (reference sequence). The CDR3 extends over 15 amino acids. V shed 3 bases and J 9 bases; nucleotides not matched to a gene: 10.

This clone was found a few times. This chain uses TRBV9 with TRBJ1-2; no reliable D call. V was trimmed by 4 bases and J by 5 bases, leaving 15 bases between them. This CDR3 has 14 residues. Looked up from germline, CDR1 is SGDLS and CDR2 is YYNGEE. The CDR3 reads CASSPRRMEYGYTF. The CDR3 region has the DNA TGTGCCAGCAGCCCTCGTCGGATGGAGTATGGCTACACCTTC.

The J gene is TRBJ2-3, the V gene TRBV7-9, with 9 bases lining up with TRBD1. The CDR3 has 14 residues. Germline V gives CDR1 SEHNR, CDR2 FQNEAQ (reference sequence). The J segment lost 6 bases and the V segment lost 6 bases, leaving 7 bases of the junction unmatched. In DNA, the CDR3 is TGTGCCAGCAGTCTTGGGACAGGGTTTGATACGCAGTATTTT. Its protein product is CASSLGTGFDTQYF.

The J gene is TRBJ2-5, the V gene TRBV11-2, with D possibly being TRBD1 (6 bases). CDR1 and CDR2 from the germline V gene are SGHAT and FQNNGV. V lost 1 base to trimming and J lost 4 bases, with 10 bases between them. The CDR3 consists of 14 residues. This chain's CDR3 is CASSLVRGSETQYF. In DNA form, the CDR3 reads TGTGCCAGCAGCTTAGTAAGGGGGTCAGAGACCCAGTACTTC.

The rearrangement joins TRBV7-6 to TRBJ2-3; 11 bases are a match to TRBD2. V dropped 5 bases and J dropped 3; count of bases not matched to a gene: 4. In germline, CDR1 is SGHVS, CDR2 FNYEAQ. The CDR3 is 15 residues long. The CDR3 loop is CASSKGTSGTDTQYF. The CDR3 bases are TGTGCCAGCAGCAAAGGGACTAGCGGTACAGATACGCAGTATTTT. Based on the CDR3 plus reference TRBV7-6 and TRBJ2-3, the full variable domain is GAGVSQSPRYKVTKRGQDVALRCDPISGHVSLYWYRQALGQGPEFLTYFNYEAQQDKSGLPNDRFSAERPEGSISTLTIQRTEQRDSAMYRCASSKGTSGTDTQYFGPGTRLTVL.

This clone was recorded once. The CDR3 region has the DNA TGTGCCAGCAGAACTCGGACAGGAGGCTACACCTTC. Translation gives CASRTRTGGYTF. The chain is built from TRBV27 and TRBJ1-2; 7 bases map to TRBD1. This CDR3 region has 12 residues. CDR1 and CDR2 from the germline V gene are MNHEY and SMNVEV (reference sequence). Unmatched junction bases numbered 6, after V lost 6 bases and J lost 8 bases.

The chain couples TRBV19 to TRBJ2-2; possible D gene TRBD2, 6 bases. Germline V CDR1 and CDR2: LNHDA, SQIVND (reference sequence). The V and J ends lost 8 bases and 8 bases respectively, with 12 bases between them. CDR3 length: 12 amino acids. The DNA for the CDR3 is TGTGCCAGTCTGCTCGGAGGGGGGGAGCTGTTTTTT. Its protein product is CASLLGGGELFF.

The chain employs TRBV7-2 and TRBJ2-7; 10 positions agree with TRBD2. V was clipped by 5 bases and J by 3 bases; unmatched bases: 7. The CDR3 has 15 residues. Germline CDR1 and CDR2: SGHTA and FQGNSA. The CDR3: CASSPRTSGFYEQYF. The CDR3 DNA is TGTGCCAGCAGCCCCCGGACTAGCGGATTCTACGAGCAGTACTTC.

The CDR3: CASSLTSGKAGELFF. DNA for the CDR3: TGTGCCAGCAGCTTAACCAGCGGGAAGGCCGGGGAGCTGTTTTTT. This chain connects TRBV7-2 to TRBJ2-2, with 7 nucleotides matching TRBD2. Trimming cost V 2 bases and J 6 bases; bases outside gene matches: 6. Germline CDR1 SGHTA, CDR2 FQGNSA. CDR3 length: 15 residues.

This chain connects TRBV7-9 to TRBJ2-7; 9 bases are a match to TRBD1. The CDR3 is 15 amino acids. Germline V gives CDR1 SEHNR, CDR2 FQNEAQ (reference sequence). Trimming took 4 bases from V and 3 from J; bases not matched to a gene: 7. The CDR3 nucleotides read TGTGCCAGCAGCTGGCCCCGGGACAGGGACTACGAGCAGTACTTC. Translation: CASSWPRDRDYEQYF.

The CDR3 coding sequence is TGTGCCAGCAGTGTAGTGACTAGCGGGAGAGATGAGCAGTTCTTC. It is translated as CASSVVTSGRDEQFF. This chain joins TRBV2 and TRBJ2-1; 12 bases are shared with TRBD2. The germline V gene encodes CDR1 SNHLY and CDR2 FYNNEI. CDR3 length equals 15 residues. The trim removed 4 bases at V and 8 bases at J, leaving 6 bases unmatched. The full variable domain, completed using reference TRBV2 and TRBJ2-1, is EPEVTQTPSHQVTQMGQEVILRCVPISNHLYFYWYRQILGQKVEFLVSFYNNEISEKSEIFDDQFSVERPDGSNFTLKIRSTKLEDSAMYFCASSVVTSGRDEQFFGPGTRLTVL.

The chain uses TRBV5-1 and TRBJ2-5, with 15 nucleotides matching TRBD2. V lost 3 bases to trimming and J lost 2 bases; unmatched junction nucleotides: 5. CDR1 is SGHRS and CDR2 is YFSETQ in the germline V gene. The CDR3 runs 17 residues. CDR3 in amino acids: CASSWTSGREAQETQYF. The CDR3 DNA follows: TGCGCCAGCAGCTGGACTAGCGGGAGGGAAGCTCAAGAGACCCAGTACTTC. Full variable domain (rest looked up from reference TRBV5-1 and TRBJ2-5): KAGVTQTPRYLIKTRGQQVTLSCSPISGHRSVSWYQQTPGQGLQFLFEYFSETQRNKGNFPGRFSGRQFSNSRSEMNVSTLELGDSALYLCASSWTSGREAQETQYFGPGTRLLVL.

This chain joins TRBV7-9 and TRBJ1-5; 8 nucleotides match TRBD1. The trim removed 3 bases at V and 4 bases at J, leaving 11 bases unmatched. This CDR3 has 17 amino acids. In germline, CDR1 is SEHNR, CDR2 FQNEAQ (reference sequence). CDR3 in DNA: TGTGCCAGCAGCTTTGGCGCGAGACAGGGGAGAAATCAGCCCCAGCATTTT. Residues: CASSFGARQGRNQPQHF.

V and J are TRBV5-1 and TRBJ2-5, with a weak D call TRBD2 (7 bases). The CDR3 consists of 15 residues. The germline CDR1 and CDR2 sequences are SGHRS and YFSETQ. V lost 0 bases and J 4 bases, leaving 13 bases between the germline ends. CDR3 sequence: CASSLGGGGAETQYF. CDR3 DNA: TGCGCCAGCAGCTTGGGCGGGGGCGGTGCAGAGACCCAGTACTTC.

The chain has TRBV9 and TRBJ2-7, with D perhaps TRBD2 (6 bases). The germline CDR1 and CDR2 sequences are SGDLS and YYNGEE. Trimming shortened V by 10 bases and J by 7 bases, and 18 bases separated the two germline ends. CDR3 size: 12 residues. CDR3 coding DNA: TGTGCCGGCAAAACCCAGCGGGTGGAGCAGTACTTC. The encoded protein is CAGKTQRVEQYF.

In the case of this clone: At one end the junction does not follow the germline gene, possibly because of a read error. V gene TRBV5-3 combines with J gene TRBJ2-5; 9 bases map to TRBD1. TRBV5-3 counts as an open reading frame of uncertain function. The CDR3 is 15 amino acids. As DNA, the CDR3 is TGTGCCAGCAGCTACCGGGACAGGGTCCCAGAGACCCAGTACTTC. Protein sequence: CASSYRDRVPETQYF.

The chain uses TRBV7-3 and TRBJ2-1, with 8 bases fitting TRBD2. V was clipped by 6 bases and J by 6 bases; unmatched bases: 16. The CDR3 contains 17 residues. The V gene's germline CDR1 is SGHTA and CDR2 FQGTGA. In DNA, the CDR3 is TGTGCCAGCAGTCTTGCCCCGGGAGCGGGAGTGAGCAATGAGCAGTTCTTC. The encoded protein is CASSLAPGAGVSNEQFF.

The sample holds a few counts of this clone. The genes are TRBV6-5 and TRBJ1-5; D is ambiguous. Germline-derived CDR1 and CDR2 are MNHEY and SVGAGI. Trimming shortened V by 2 bases and J by 7 bases, and 12 bases separated the two germline ends. The CDR3 loop spans 14 amino acids. DNA of the CDR3: TGTGCCAGCAGTTACGCTAGCGCGGGGCAGCCCCAGCATTTT. Protein product: CASSYASAGQPQHF.

This clone was seen only a few times. The chain links TRBV30 to TRBJ1-1, with D perhaps TRBD1 (6 bases). In germline, CDR1 is GTSNPN, CDR2 SVGIG (reference sequence). Trimming shortened V by 2 bases and J by 1 base, and 17 bases separated the two germline ends. The CDR3 covers 16 residues. CDR3 sequence (DNA): TGTGCCTGGAGTTCTCTCGAGACAGGCCGGAACACTGAAGCTTTCTTT. This gives the protein CAWSSLETGRNTEAFF.

This clone was picked up a small number of times. V and J are TRBV18 and TRBJ1-1; 10 bases line up with TRBD1. The CDR3 has 17 residues. Germline CDR1 KGHSH, CDR2 LQKENI. J was trimmed by 1 base and V by 6 bases; bases with no gene match: 11. The DNA of the CDR3 is TGTGCCAGCTCCCCCGGGACAGGGGTCCTGAAGAACACTGAAGCTTTCTTT. Its translation: CASSPGTGVLKNTEAFF. Supplemented by reference TRBV18 and TRBJ1-1, the full variable domain reads NAGVMQNPRHLVRRRGQEARLRCSPMKGHSHVYWYRQLPEEGLKFMVYLQKENIIDESGMPKERFSAEFPKEGPSILRIQQVVRGDSAAYFCASSPGTGVLKNTEAFFGQGTRLTVV.

This clone was detected only a few times. This rearrangement joins TRBV14 to TRBJ2-7, with 12 bases that match TRBD2. The CDR3 covers 15 residues. The J segment lost 1 base and the V segment lost 5 bases, leaving 3 bases of the junction unmatched. CDR1 is SGHDN, CDR2 FVKESK, per germline. CDR3 DNA sequence: TGTGCCAGCAGCAACGGACTAGCGGGATCCTACGAGCAGTACTTC. It specifies CASSNGLAGSYEQYF.

The chain links TRBV9 to TRBJ2-4; 8 bases fit TRBD1. CDR3 size: 14 residues. Germline V CDR1 and CDR2: SGDLS, YYNGEE. The V gene end was trimmed by 0 bases and the J gene end by 4 bases; junction bases not matched to a gene: 0. The chain's CDR3 is CASSVGTGKNIQYF. The CDR3 DNA sequence: TGTGCCAGCAGCGTAGGGACAGGGAAAAACATTCAGTACTTC.

The chain links TRBV4-3 to TRBJ1-2; 7 nucleotides align to TRBD1. V lost 0 bases to trimming and J lost 8 bases; unmatched junction nucleotides: 12. The length of the CDR3 is 16 residues. CDR1 is LGHNA and CDR2 is YSLEER in the germline V gene. This CDR3 reads CASSQDWGQPSGGYTF. The DNA for the CDR3 is TGCGCCAGCAGCCAAGATTGGGGACAGCCCTCCGGGGGCTACACCTTC.

This chain links TRBV2 with TRBJ2-3, with 10 bases aligning to TRBD2. Germline trimming cut 10 bases from V and 5 bases from J; bases unmatched to any gene: 9. This CDR3 region has 14 residues. Per germline, CDR1 SNHLY and CDR2 FYNNEI. As DNA, the CDR3 is TGTGCCATCGTCAGCGGGGGGGCTAGAGATACGCAGTATTTT. Translating it yields CAIVSGGARDTQYF.

At least ten counts were recorded for this clone. The V call is TRBV5-1, the J call TRBJ1-4; a possible D gene is TRBD1 (6 bases). V was pared by 2 bases and J by 2 bases, with 10 bases between. Germline CDR1 is SGHRS and CDR2 is YFSETQ. The CDR3 consists of 15 residues. The CDR3 coding sequence is TGCGCCAGCAGCTTTGGGAGGGGGACTAATGAAAAACTGTTTTTT. Translated, it gives CASSFGRGTNEKLFF.